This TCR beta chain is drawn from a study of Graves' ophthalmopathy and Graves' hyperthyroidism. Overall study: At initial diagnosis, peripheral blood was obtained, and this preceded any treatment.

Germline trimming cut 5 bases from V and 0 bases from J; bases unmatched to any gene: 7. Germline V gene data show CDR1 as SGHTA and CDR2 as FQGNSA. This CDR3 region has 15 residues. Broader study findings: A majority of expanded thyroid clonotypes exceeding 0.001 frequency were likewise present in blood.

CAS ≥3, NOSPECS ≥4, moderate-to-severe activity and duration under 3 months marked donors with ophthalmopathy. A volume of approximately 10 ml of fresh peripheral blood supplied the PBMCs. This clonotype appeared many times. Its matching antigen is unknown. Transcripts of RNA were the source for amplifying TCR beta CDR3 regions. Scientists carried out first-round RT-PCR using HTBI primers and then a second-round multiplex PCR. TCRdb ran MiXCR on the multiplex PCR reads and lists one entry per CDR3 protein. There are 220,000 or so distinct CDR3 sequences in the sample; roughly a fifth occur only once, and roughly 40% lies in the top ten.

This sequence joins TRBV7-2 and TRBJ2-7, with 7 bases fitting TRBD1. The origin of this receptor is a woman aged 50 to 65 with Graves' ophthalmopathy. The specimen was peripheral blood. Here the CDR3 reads CASSLDRRSSYEQYF. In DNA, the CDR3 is TGTGCCAGCAGCCTGGACAGGCGAAGCTCCTACGAGCAGTACTTC.